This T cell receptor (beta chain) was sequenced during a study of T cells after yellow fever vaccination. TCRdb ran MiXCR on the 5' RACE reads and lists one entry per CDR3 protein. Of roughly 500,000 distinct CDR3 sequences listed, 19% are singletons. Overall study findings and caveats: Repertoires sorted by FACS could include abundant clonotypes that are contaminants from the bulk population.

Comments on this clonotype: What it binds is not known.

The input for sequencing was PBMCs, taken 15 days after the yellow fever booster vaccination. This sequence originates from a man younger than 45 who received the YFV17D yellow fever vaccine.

The CDR3 nucleotides read TGTGCCACCTTTACAGTCTATGGCTACACCTTC. This sequence encodes CATFTVYGYTF. The chain links TRBV6-5 to TRBJ1-2, with unresolved D. The V gene lost 10 bases and the J gene lost 4 bases, with 10 bases spanning the gap. Germline lookup yields CDR1 MNHEY and CDR2 SVGAGI. The CDR3 totals 11 residues.